Listed below are T cell receptor beta chains from one sample, sequenced in a study of OX40 agonist ivuxolimab in advanced cancers. Repertoires were generated with immunoSEQ multiplex PCR, while TCRdb's copy carries only in-frame clones and drops some. The sample yields nearly 85,000 clones, around 78% seen once. Sequenced material: CD4+ or CD8+ T cells sorted from blood, taken in a trial of the OX40 agonist ivuxolimab. The receptors here all came from an adult with an advanced solid tumor such as melanoma, head and neck, liver or kidney cancer. CDR3s include the opening cysteine and the closing phenylalanine or tryptophan. The order of the fields is CDR3 protein, V gene, J gene, clone size. The size entry is marked missing in some rows and otherwise reads once, few, many or a size class.

CDR3: CASSFGRQAFSGNTIYF
V: TRBV18
J: TRBJ1-3
size: .

CDR3: CASAKTGEGAYEQYF
V: TRBV6-5
J: TRBJ2-7
size: once

CDR3: CASSPGQGAYGYTF
V: TRBV11-1
J: TRBJ1-2
size: .

CDR3: CSASGPRAFF
V: TRBV20-1
J: TRBJ1-1
size: .

CDR3: CASSGGLAGVREQFF
V: TRBV2
J: TRBJ2-1
size: .

CDR3: CASSPQAVNTEAFF
V: TRBV7-2
J: TRBJ1-1
size: .

CDR3: CASSGGGNQPQHF
V: TRBV6-1
J: TRBJ1-5
size: .

CDR3: CASSFSGGMDEQFF
V: TRBV11-2
J: TRBJ2-1
size: .

CDR3: CASSTGAWGEKLFF
V: TRBV5-6
J: TRBJ1-4
size: once

CDR3: CASSFLTSGGRLLPYEQYF
V: TRBV7-8
J: TRBJ2-7
size: .

CDR3: CAWSVGIGNTIYF
V: TRBV30
J: TRBJ1-3
size: few

CDR3: CSVETLGGTQYF
V: TRBV29-1
J: TRBJ2-5
size: .

CDR3: CASSSRRGGPPIPAKNIQYF
V: TRBV5-1
J: TRBJ2-4
size: .